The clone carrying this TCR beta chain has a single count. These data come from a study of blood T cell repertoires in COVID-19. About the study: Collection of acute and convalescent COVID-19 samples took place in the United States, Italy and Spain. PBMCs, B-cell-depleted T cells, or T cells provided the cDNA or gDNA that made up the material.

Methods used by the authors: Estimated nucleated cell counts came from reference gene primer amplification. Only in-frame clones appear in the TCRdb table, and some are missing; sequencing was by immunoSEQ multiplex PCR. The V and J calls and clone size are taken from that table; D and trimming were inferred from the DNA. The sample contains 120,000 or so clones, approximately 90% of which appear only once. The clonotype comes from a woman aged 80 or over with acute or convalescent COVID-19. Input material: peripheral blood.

This CDR3 is CASSPGTGNTGELFF. The CDR3 DNA reads as TGTGCCAGTAGTCCTGGGACAGGGAACACCGGGGAGCTGTTTTTT. The chain carries TRBV19 and TRBJ2-2; 8 bases align to TRBD1. J lost 1 base, V lost 5 bases, and 3 bases had no gene match. Germline lookup yields CDR1 LNHDA and CDR2 SQIVND (reference sequence). The CDR3 extends over 15 amino acids. Supplemented by reference TRBV19 and TRBJ2-2, the full variable domain reads DGGITQSPKYLFRKEGQNVTLSCEQNLNHDAMYWYRQDPGQGLRLIYYSQIVNDFQKGDIAEGYSVSREKKESFPLTVTSAQKNPTAFYLCASSPGTGNTGELFFGEGSRLTVL.